The next 19 T cell receptor beta chains were all read from a single sample in a study of blood T cell repertoires in COVID-19 (dated by TCRdb to the early 2020s). Library creation used the immunoSEQ multiplex PCR assay. The source is immuneACCESS, and TCRdb retained only in-frame sequences with V and J called. Part of the clones is not carried over; for the studies checked, unresolved V genes explain less than half of this, and the remainder is unexplained. The sample table contains 63,000 or so clones; only one count was recorded for about 90% of them. The leading ten clones occupy 1.3% to 1.5% of the sample. Sequenced input: peripheral blood. The source of these receptors is a man in his sixties with acute or convalescent COVID-19.

The chain links TRBV13 to TRBJ1-1; 9 nucleotides match TRBD1. The length of the CDR3 is 15 residues. Germline assignment: CDR1 PRHDT and CDR2 FYEKMQ (reference sequence). Losses at the gene ends were 5 bases for V and 4 bases for J; bases not matched to a gene: 8. CDR3 loop: CASSLQGARGTEAFF. CDR3 in DNA: TGTGCCAGCAGCCTACAGGGGGCGAGAGGCACTGAAGCTTTCTTT.

This clone was observed a few times. The chain links TRBV5-1 to TRBJ2-7; D might be TRBD1 (6 bases). This CDR3 spans 16 amino acids. Trimming pared 3 bases from V and 1 base from J, leaving 17 bases between. Germline V lookup: CDR1 SGHRS, CDR2 YFSETQ. The CDR3 DNA is TGCGCCAGCAGCTACTCCGGGACACGCGAATCCTACGAGCAGTACTTC. It is translated as CASSYSGTRESYEQYF.

The rearrangement joins TRBV5-6 to TRBJ1-1; the D is unclear. The V gene lost 2 bases and the J gene lost 5 bases, with 10 bases spanning the gap. This CDR3 is built from 13 residues. The germline gives CDR1 SGHDT, CDR2 YYEEEE. CDR3 region: CASSFRLGTEAFF. For the CDR3, the DNA is TGTGCCAGCAGCTTCCGGCTCGGGACTGAAGCTTTCTTT.

This chain connects TRBV20-1 to TRBJ1-1; a possible D gene is TRBD1 (6 bases). CDR1 DFQATT and CDR2 SNEGSKA come from the germline V gene (reference sequence). Trimming left V 5 bases short and J 6 bases short, with 10 bases between. This CDR3 comprises 11 residues. CDR3 DNA sequence: TGCAGTGCTGGGGGGGGGCCTGAAGCTTTCTTT. Residues: CSAGGGPEAFF.

The chain recombines TRBV6-1 with TRBJ1-2; D is possibly TRBD1 (5 bases). The V gene lost 1 base and the J gene lost 7 bases, with 10 bases spanning the gap. The CDR3 loop spans 13 amino acids. Germline values: CDR1 MNHNS, CDR2 SASEGT. The CDR3 loop reads CASSEVRGGGYTF. The CDR3 region has the DNA TGTGCCAGCAGTGAAGTACGGGGGGGTGGCTACACCTTC.

This chain uses TRBV29-1 with TRBJ2-7; 9 positions match TRBD1. Germline CDR1 reads SQVTM; CDR2 reads ANQGSEA. V lost 4 bases, J lost 4 bases, and 8 bases stayed unmatched. The CDR3 is 14 residues long. The CDR3: CSVASGQGIYEQYF. The CDR3 DNA reads as TGCAGCGTTGCCTCGGGACAGGGTATTTACGAGCAGTACTTC.

The chain recombines TRBV7-2 with TRBJ1-1; D might be TRBD1 (6 bases). Germline loops: CDR1 SGHTA, CDR2 FQGNSA. The CDR3 is 12 amino acids. V gave up 3 bases and J gave up 8 bases, with 10 bases separating them. CDR3 bases: TGTGCCAGCAGCTTGGGGGCCGGGGAAGCTTTCTTT. Translation gives CASSLGAGEAFF.

This chain joins TRBV5-8 and TRBJ2-3, with a tentative D call TRBD1 (6 bases). The V gene lost 4 bases and the J gene lost 2 bases, with 17 bases spanning the gap. From germline, CDR1 is SGHTS and CDR2 YDEGEE. CDR3 length equals 16 residues. The CDR3 bases are TGTGCCAGCAGCCGAGGACAGCCGAGCCTCACAGATACGCAGTATTTT. Protein: CASSRGQPSLTDTQYF.

V is TRBV6-5 and J is TRBJ1-1; D is possibly TRBD1 (5 bases). The CDR3 is 14 residues long. The V end was cut by 7 bases, the J end by 2 bases, with 14 bases between. Germline values: CDR1 MNHEY, CDR2 SVGAGI. In DNA form, the CDR3 reads TGTGCCAGCATGCCTTCCAGGGTTAACACTGAAGCTTTCTTT. Translated, it gives CASMPSRVNTEAFF.

As DNA, the CDR3 is TGCAGCGTTGTTGGCAGGGGCACAGATACGCAGTATTTT. Its protein is CSVVGRGTDTQYF. This rearrangement joins TRBV29-1 to TRBJ2-3; weak D call: TRBD1 (5 bases). Between the trimmed V and J ends, which lost 4 bases and 1 base, there was a span of 9 bases. Germline V gives CDR1 SQVTM, CDR2 ANQGSEA. The CDR3 covers 13 residues.

V usage is TRBV21-1 and J usage is TRBJ1-2; the table's D call, TRBD1, has no DNA check behind it. TRBV21-1 is a known pseudogene. The CDR3 is made up of 14 amino acids. CDR3 nucleotide sequence: TGTGCCAGCAGTACCCAGGGGCTTAACTATGGCTACACCTTC. This sequence encodes CASSTQGLNYGYTF.

This rearrangement joins TRBV7-2 to TRBJ2-1, with 8 bases lining up with TRBD1. CDR1 is SGHTA, CDR2 FQGNSA, per germline. This CDR3 region has 13 residues. V dropped 1 base and J dropped 8; count of bases not matched to a gene: 1. The CDR3 protein is CASSLDRGYEQFF. The CDR3 bases are TGTGCCAGCAGCTTAGACAGGGGGTATGAGCAGTTCTTC.

V and J are TRBV5-1 and TRBJ1-4; D gene unclear. The V gene lost 3 bases and the J gene lost 0 bases, with 6 bases spanning the gap. Looked up from germline, CDR1 is SGHRS and CDR2 is YFSETQ. CDR3 length: 14 amino acids. The CDR3 nucleotides read TGCGCCAGCAGCTGGCAGACAACTAATGAAAAACTGTTTTTT. This codes for CASSWQTTNEKLFF.

The chain links TRBV30 to TRBJ2-1, with TRBD1 as a possible D gene (8 bases). V was cut by 3 bases and J by 7 bases, with 19 bases left in between. CDR3 length: 15 residues. In germline, CDR1 is GTSNPN, CDR2 SVGIG (reference sequence). The CDR3 sequence: CAWRTRQGRGNEQFF. In DNA, the CDR3 is TGTGCCTGGAGAACCCGACAGGGGAGGGGTAATGAGCAGTTCTTC. Full variable domain (rest looked up from reference TRBV30 and TRBJ2-1): SQTIHQWPATLVQPVGSPLSLECTVEGTSNPNLYWYRQAAGRGLQLLFYSVGIGQISSEVPQNLSASRPQDRQFILSSKKLLLSDSGFYLCAWRTRQGRGNEQFFGPGTRLTVL.

This sequence joins TRBV27 and TRBJ2-2; the D gene is possibly TRBD2 (5 bases). Trimming removed 5 bases at V and 5 bases at J, with 15 bases between. The germline gives CDR1 MNHEY, CDR2 SMNVEV (reference sequence). The CDR3 runs 15 residues. CDR3 bases: TGTGCCAGCAGTCTCGGACTGAGGTTGACCGGGGAGCTGTTTTTT. It yields the protein CASSLGLRLTGELFF.

The chain joins TRBV5-6 to TRBJ2-5; 10 bases align to TRBD1. This CDR3 has 16 residues. J was trimmed by 4 bases and V by 0 bases; bases with no gene match: 6. CDR1 is SGHDT and CDR2 is YYEEEE in the germline V gene. The CDR3 DNA follows: TGTGCCAGCAGCTTGGCAACCGGGACAGGGGCAGAGACCCAGTACTTC. Residues: CASSLATGTGAETQYF.

This clone was seen a few times. The chain is built from TRBV7-9 and TRBJ1-1, with D unresolved. Germline CDR1 is SEHNR and CDR2 is FQNEAQ (reference sequence). V lost 3 bases and J 5 bases, leaving 7 bases between the germline ends. This CDR3 spans 12 amino acids. The CDR3 region is CASSFDQTEAFF. CDR3 coding DNA: TGTGCCAGCAGCTTCGATCAGACTGAAGCTTTCTTT.

The chain carries TRBV6-5 and TRBJ1-5; no firm D call. The CDR3 has 13 residues. Trimming pared 2 bases from V and 6 bases from J, leaving 8 bases between. The germline V gene has CDR1 MNHEY and CDR2 SVGAGI. CDR3 sequence reads: CASSYEGSQPQHF. The CDR3 coding sequence is TGTGCCAGCAGTTACGAGGGCAGTCAGCCCCAGCATTTT.

The chain carries TRBV2 and TRBJ1-1, with a weak D call TRBD1 (5 bases). V lost 7 bases and J 1 base, leaving 7 bases between the germline ends. Germline V lookup: CDR1 SNHLY, CDR2 FYNNEI. There are 12 residues in the CDR3. CDR3 sequence (DNA): TGTGCCAGCACGGGGGAGAACACTGAAGCTTTCTTT. Protein product: CASTGENTEAFF.